This TCR beta chain derives from a study of technical replicates of blood from several donors. Clones were sequenced by immunoSEQ multiplex PCR, and TCRdb holds only the in-frame ones, with some missing. There are around 68,000 clones in the sample; 95% to 98% occur only once, and 0.25% to 0.35% lies in the top ten. The CDR3 is 15 residues long. With V trimmed by 6 bases and J by 3 bases, 8 bases remained unmatched. Germline V gives CDR1 MNHEY, CDR2 SVGAGI. The V and J genes are TRBV6-5 and TRBJ1-2, with 9 bases aligning to TRBD1. Source material: T cells isolated from PBMCs. This clonotype was sampled from a human donor in good health. CDR3 protein: CASSPEGQGYYGYTF. For the CDR3, the DNA is TGTGCCAGCAGCCCCGAGGGACAGGGATACTATGGCTACACCTTC.